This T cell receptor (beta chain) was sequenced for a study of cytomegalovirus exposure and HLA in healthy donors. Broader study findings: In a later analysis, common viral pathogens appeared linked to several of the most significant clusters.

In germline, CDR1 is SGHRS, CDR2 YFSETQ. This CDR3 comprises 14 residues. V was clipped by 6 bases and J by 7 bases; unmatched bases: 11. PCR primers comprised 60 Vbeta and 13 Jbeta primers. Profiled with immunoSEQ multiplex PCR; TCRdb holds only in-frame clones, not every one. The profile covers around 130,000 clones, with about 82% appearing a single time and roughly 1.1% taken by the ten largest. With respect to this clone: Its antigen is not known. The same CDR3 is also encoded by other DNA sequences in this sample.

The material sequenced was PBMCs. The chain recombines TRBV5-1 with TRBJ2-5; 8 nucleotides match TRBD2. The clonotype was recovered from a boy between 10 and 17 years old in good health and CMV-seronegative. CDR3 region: CASMPGGPSGTQYF. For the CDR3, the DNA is TGCGCCAGCATGCCGGGAGGGCCGTCCGGGACCCAGTACTTC.